A selection of T cell receptor beta chains follows, all from one sample in a study of cytomegalovirus exposure and HLA in healthy donors. Sequencing was performed with immunoSEQ multiplex PCR; in TCRdb, only in-frame clones are kept and a portion is missing. The table records around 210,000 clones, 75% to 85% of them present only once. The sample consisted of PBMCs. The receptors stem from a male donor in good health and CMV-seropositive. Both conserved end residues are part of each CDR3. The D gene is left open where the match is weak. The size of a clone is reported for some rows only, either as once, few or many, or as a class for expanded clones.

CDR3aa	CDR3nt	v_gene	abundance	j_gene	d_gene
CASSVGGGNTGELFF	TGTGCCAGCAGCGTGGGAGGAGGTAACACCGGGGAGCTGTTTTTT	TRBV9	-	TRBJ2-2	-
CASSIAPAGTRISNQPQHF	TGTGCCAGTAGTATCGCCCCAGCGGGGACGAGAATAAGCAATCAGCCCCAGCATTTT	TRBV19	-	TRBJ1-5	-
CASSSEREGSYNEQFF	TGCGCCAGCAGCAGCGAGCGGGAGGGCTCCTACAATGAGCAGTTCTTC	TRBV4-1	-	TRBJ2-1	TRBD2
CASSPPPGGGNTEAFF	TGTGCCAGCTCACCGCCCCCGGGAGGCGGGAACACTGAAGCTTTCTTT	TRBV18	-	TRBJ1-1	-
CASSSGQFGANVLTF	TGTGCCAGCAGCAGCGGACAGTTTGGGGCCAACGTCCTGACTTTC	TRBV5-4	-	TRBJ2-6	-
CASSWRQGEGKQYF	TGTGCCAGCAGCTGGCGACAGGGTGAAGGAAAGCAGTACTTC	TRBV13	few	TRBJ2-7	TRBD1
CASFAGDYEQYF	TGTGCCAGCTTCGCAGGGGACTACGAGCAGTACTTC	TRBV6-5	-	TRBJ2-7	-
CASTYSLGNTIYF	TGTGCCAGCACTTACAGCCTCGGAAACACCATATATTTT	TRBV11-2	-	TRBJ1-3	-
CSARVTGHSYEQYF	TGCAGCGCACGCGTGACAGGTCATTCCTACGAGCAGTACTTC	TRBV29-1	-	TRBJ2-7	-
CASSLTGLAASGPFF	TGTGCCAGCAGCCTCACGGGACTAGCGGCCTCAGGGCCGTTCTTC	TRBV5-4	-	TRBJ2-1	TRBD2
CASITAGEIHNEQFF	TGTGCCAGCATAACGGCGGGAGAAATCCACAATGAGCAGTTCTTC	TRBV2	-	TRBJ2-1	TRBD2
CASSPLPTRDGQPQHF	TGTGCCAGCAGCCCGCTCCCGACTAGGGACGGCCAGCCCCAGCATTTT	TRBV4-2	-	TRBJ1-5	-
CASSHETQDSTDTQYF	TGCGCCAGCAGCCACGAAACCCAAGACTCCACAGATACGCAGTATTTT	TRBV5-1	-	TRBJ2-3	-
CASSIAQGTGEQFF	TGTGCCAGTAGTATAGCCCAAGGTACGGGGGAGCAGTTCTTC	TRBV19	-	TRBJ2-1	-
CASGDRGKNTEAFF	TGTGCCAGCGGGGACAGGGGGAAGAACACTGAAGCTTTCTTT	TRBV2	once	TRBJ1-1	TRBD1
CASSYLGGYEQYF	TGTGCCAGCAGTTATCTCGGCGGCTACGAGCAGTACTTC	TRBV6-5	-	TRBJ2-7	-
CASSPGTGSESTEAFF	TGTGCCAGCAGCCCCGGGACAGGGAGTGAGTCGACTGAAGCTTTCTTT	TRBV11-2	-	TRBJ1-1	TRBD1
CASSSLAGVSSTDTQYF	TGTGCCAGCTCAAGTCTAGCGGGAGTCTCTAGCACAGATACGCAGTATTTT	TRBV7-2	few	TRBJ2-3	TRBD2
CATGWTSWEQYF	TGTGCCACCGGATGGACTTCGTGGGAGCAGTACTTC	TRBV28	-	TRBJ2-7	-